The 14 T cell receptor beta chains reported below all come from one sample, sequenced in a study of CD8+CD57+ T cells in acquired aplastic anemia. The study profiled TCR beta VDJ and CDR3 using genomic DNA as template. TCRdb redid the calling of the reads with MiXCR, one entry per CDR3 protein. Among about 180,000 distinct CDR3 sequences listed, 40% to 50% were seen once. Sequencing was done on a sample of sorted CD4+, CD8+, or CD8+CD57+ T cells (not recorded which) from PBMCs. The receptors were sampled from a human donor in good health.

With regard to this clonotype: Given a much more abundant clone one base away, this may be a read error. The CDR3 end shows no conserved phenylalanine or tryptophan, and so a read error is likely. This rearrangement joins TRBV6-4 to TRBJ2-2; D is undetermined. CDR1 is MRHNA and CDR2 is SNTAGT in the germline V gene. The CDR3 loop spans 16 amino acids. V was trimmed by 6 bases and J by 11 bases, leaving 25 bases between them. The CDR3 DNA reads as TGTGCCAGCAGCCCGTATTATGGCTCCTCATCGTCCGAGCTGTTTCTT. Translating it yields CASSPYYGSSSSELFL.

The rearrangement uses TRBV14 and TRBJ1-6, with 9 bases fitting TRBD1. CDR3 length equals 15 residues. Germline CDR1 SGHDN, CDR2 FVKESK. CDR3 amino acids: CAALLTGQGNSPLHF. The DNA of the CDR3 is TGTGCTGCCCTCTTAACGGGACAGGGTAATTCACCCCTCCACTTT.

The chain employs TRBV4-2 and TRBJ2-1, with D uncertain. The CDR3 runs 15 residues. Looked up from germline, CDR1 is LGHNA and CDR2 is YNFKEQ. Trimming took off 4 bases at V and 5 bases at J, with 15 bases between the two ends. CDR3 sequence (DNA): TGTGCCAGCAGCCCCACCGGACCTGGTGACAATGAGCAGTTCTTC. It specifies CASSPTGPGDNEQFF.

This clonotype was seen just once. The chain joins TRBV14 to TRBJ1-4; D is perhaps TRBD1 (5 bases). V lost 1 base and J lost 10, with 13 bases in between. This CDR3 has 14 residues. Per the germline V gene, CDR1 is SGHDN and CDR2 is FVKESK. The CDR3 DNA sequence: TGTGCCAGCAGCCAAGGACTCAAGGGGCGAAAACTGTTTTTT. Protein sequence: CASSQGLKGRKLFF.

This clonotype was seen a handful of times. The gene calls are TRBV25-1 and TRBJ2-7; D possibly corresponds to TRBD1 (5 bases). Germline CDR1 is MGHDK and CDR2 is SYGVNS. The CDR3 runs to 11 residues. Trimming left V 6 bases short and J 2 bases short, with 5 bases between. CDR3 nucleotides: TGTGCCAGCAGCAGGGCCTACGAGCAGTACTTC. Translating gives CASSRAYEQYF.

The table lists this clonotype with a few counts. The chain employs TRBV28 and TRBJ1-1; 7 bases fit TRBD1. V trimming: 6 bases; J trimming: 4 bases; junction bases outside the gene matches: 14. The CDR3 sequence is 16 residues long. CDR1 is MDHEN, CDR2 SYDVKM, per germline. The CDR3 region is CASRLDRPFVSTEAFF. CDR3 nucleotide sequence: TGTGCCAGCAGGCTGGACAGGCCCTTTGTGTCCACTGAAGCTTTCTTT.

The chain is built from TRBV20-1 and TRBJ2-7, with 12 nucleotides matching TRBD1. Germline-derived CDR1 and CDR2 are DFQATT and SNEGSKA (reference sequence). CDR3 length: 17 residues. The J segment lost 3 bases and the V segment lost 6 bases, leaving 15 bases of the junction unmatched. The CDR3 region has the DNA TGCAGTGCCCCATCCGGGACAGGGGGCTACCCTAACTACGAGCAGTACTTC. Its protein is CSAPSGTGGYPNYEQYF.

There are many counts of this clonotype. The gene calls are TRBV5-4 and TRBJ2-7; 8 bases line up with TRBD1. Per the germline V gene, CDR1 is SGHNT and CDR2 is YYREEE (reference sequence). The CDR3 covers 14 residues. Trimming at V came to 4 bases and at J to 1 base, leaving 4 bases not matched to a gene. DNA of the CDR3: TGTGCCAGCAGCCGACAGGGGCGTTCCTACGAGCAGTACTTC. Translation gives CASSRQGRSYEQYF. Combining the CDR3 with reference TRBV5-4 and TRBJ2-7 gives the whole variable domain ETGVTQSPTHLIKTRGQQVTLRCSSQSGHNTVSWYQQALGQGPQFIFQYYREEENGRGNFPPRFSGLQFPNYSSELNVNALELDDSALYLCASSRQGRSYEQYFGPGTRLTVT.

This clonotype was detected many times. The genes are TRBV19 and TRBJ2-3, with D possibly matching TRBD1 (5 bases). V lost 3 bases and J lost 1, with 8 bases in between. Looked up from germline, CDR1 is LNHDA and CDR2 is SQIVND (reference sequence). The CDR3 is made up of 14 amino acids. Here the CDR3 reads CASSMTEGTDTQYF. The CDR3 DNA sequence: TGTGCCAGTAGTATGACAGAAGGCACAGATACGCAGTATTTT.

The V and J genes are TRBV5-5 and TRBJ2-7, with TRBD1 as a possible D gene (6 bases). V gave up 4 bases and J gave up 3 bases, with 17 bases separating them. The CDR3 length is 15 residues. Germline V gives CDR1 SGHKS, CDR2 YYEKEE (reference sequence). The CDR3 region has the DNA TGTGCCAGCAGCAGGAACAGGGAAGTGGGCTACGAGCAGTACTTC. As protein: CASSRNREVGYEQYF.

This clonotype was counted many times. The J gene is TRBJ2-2, the V gene TRBV12-5, with 8 positions matching TRBD1. Germline V CDR1 and CDR2: LGHNT, FRNRAP. The V gene end was trimmed by 5 bases and the J gene end by 1 base; junction bases not matched to a gene: 3. The CDR3 has 15 residues. The CDR3 spells CASGTGQGNTGELFF. The DNA of the CDR3 is TGTGCTAGTGGTACCGGACAGGGGAACACCGGGGAGCTGTTTTTT.

The chain recombines TRBV2 with TRBJ1-6; D is undetermined. Trimming removed 6 bases from V and 9 bases from J, with 9 bases in between. The germline gives CDR1 SNHLY, CDR2 FYNNEI. The CDR3 is made up of 12 amino acids. CDR3 residues: CASRVQFSPLHF. The CDR3, as DNA: TGTGCCAGCAGGGTTCAGTTTTCACCCCTCCACTTT.

Note on this clonotype: At one end, the junction sequence differs from germline, possibly due to a read error. J is TRBJ1-5 and V is TRBV28; D unclear. The CDR3 extends over 13 amino acids. In germline, CDR1 is MDHEN, CDR2 SYDVKM. The CDR3 protein is CASSFIGGQPRHF. DNA for the CDR3: TGTGCCAGCAGTTTTATCGGAGGTCAGCCCCGGCATTTT.

As concerns this clonotype: A clone one base away is much larger, so this may be a read error. CDR3 sequence: CASRRAGQCYEQYF. CDR3 sequence (DNA): TGTGCCAGCAGACGGGCGGGACAGTGCTACGAGCAGTACTTC. The chain is built from TRBV5-5 and TRBJ2-7, with a possible D match to TRBD1 (7 bases). The germline V and J ends were trimmed by 5 bases and 3 bases, with 15 bases remaining between them. Per germline, CDR1 SGHKS and CDR2 YYEKEE (reference sequence). This CDR3 is 14 amino acids long.